The clone carrying this TCR beta chain has more than one count but fewer than ten. This specimen comes from a study of T cells in Graves' hyperthyroidism and ophthalmopathy. The V end lost 5 bases, the J end lost 4 bases, and 11 bases lay between the germline ends. Per the germline V gene, CDR1 is SNHLY and CDR2 is FYNNEI. The CDR3 is made up of 13 amino acids. TCR beta CDR3 regions were amplified from RNA. RT-PCR in the first round (using the HTBI primer set) targeted the TCR CDR3. TCRdb used MiXCR to reprocess the multiplex PCR reads, holding one entry per CDR3 protein. The sample lists more than 500,000 distinct CDR3 sequences; more than 45% were seen once.

The TCR comes from an adult woman with Graves' disease, either hyperthyroidism or ophthalmopathy (not recorded which). This chain uses TRBV2 with TRBJ1-2; D perhaps matches TRBD1 (6 bases). Sequenced material: peripheral blood or thyroid tissue (not recorded which). CDR3 coding DNA: TGTGCCAGCAGTCCAGGGGTAGGCTATGGCTACACCTTC. This gives the protein CASSPGVGYGYTF.